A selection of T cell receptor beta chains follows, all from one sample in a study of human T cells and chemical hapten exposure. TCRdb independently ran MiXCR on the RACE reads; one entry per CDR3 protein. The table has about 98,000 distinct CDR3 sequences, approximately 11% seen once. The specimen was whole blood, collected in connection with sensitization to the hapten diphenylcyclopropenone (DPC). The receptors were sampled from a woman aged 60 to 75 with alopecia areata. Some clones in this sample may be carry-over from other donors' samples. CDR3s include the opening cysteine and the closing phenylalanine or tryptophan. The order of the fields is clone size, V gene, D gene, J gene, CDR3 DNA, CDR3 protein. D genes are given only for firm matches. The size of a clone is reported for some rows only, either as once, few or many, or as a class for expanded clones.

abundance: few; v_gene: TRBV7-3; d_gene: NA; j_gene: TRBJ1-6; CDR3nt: TGTGCCAGCAGCTTAACAGGGTCCCATAATTCACCCCTCCACTTT; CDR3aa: CASSLTGSHNSPLHF
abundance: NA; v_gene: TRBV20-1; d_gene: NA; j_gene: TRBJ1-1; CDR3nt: TGCAGTGCTCGCGAATCGACAGGCCCCACTGAAGCTTTCTTT; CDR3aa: CSARESTGPTEAFF
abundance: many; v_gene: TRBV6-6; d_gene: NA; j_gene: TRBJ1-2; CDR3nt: TGTGCCAGCCTCCCGGGGGGGACGAATTATGGCTACACCTTC; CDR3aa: CASLPGGTNYGYTF
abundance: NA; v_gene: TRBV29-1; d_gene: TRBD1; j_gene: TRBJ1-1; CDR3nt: TGCAGCGCCGCCAGGGGGTTGGACACTGAAGCTTTCTTT; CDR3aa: CSAARGLDTEAFF
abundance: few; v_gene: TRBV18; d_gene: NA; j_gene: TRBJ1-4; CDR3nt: TGTGCCAGCTCACCCCCGGGGGAGAGAGGAGAAAAACTGTTTTTT; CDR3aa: CASSPPGERGEKLFF
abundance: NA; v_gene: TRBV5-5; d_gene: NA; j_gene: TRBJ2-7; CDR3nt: TGTGCCAGCAGCTCGGGATCGACAGGACCTTACGAGCAGTACTTC; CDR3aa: CASSSGSTGPYEQYF
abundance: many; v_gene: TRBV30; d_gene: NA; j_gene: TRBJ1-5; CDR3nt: TGTGCCTGGACTCCGGGGGGCAATCAGCCCCAGCATTTT; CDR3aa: CAWTPGGNQPQHF
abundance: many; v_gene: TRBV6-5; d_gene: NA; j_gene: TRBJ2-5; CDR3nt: TGTGCCAGCAGTTACAGCGGAGGACAGACAGAGACCCAGTACTTC; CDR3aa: CASSYSGGQTETQYF
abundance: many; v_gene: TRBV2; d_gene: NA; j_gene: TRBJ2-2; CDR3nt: TGTGCCAGCAGGGGGACTTTTTTCACCGGGGAGCTGTTTTTT; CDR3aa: CASRGTFFTGELFF
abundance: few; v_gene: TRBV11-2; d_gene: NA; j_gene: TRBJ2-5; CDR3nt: TGTGCCAGCAGCTTAGTCCAAGCCGAGACCCAGTACTTC; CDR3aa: CASSLVQAETQYF
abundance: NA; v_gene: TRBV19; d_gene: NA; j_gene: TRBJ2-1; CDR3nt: TGTGCCAGTAGTATGGAGGCCCCTGCGGTCCATGAGCAGTTCTTC; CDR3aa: CASSMEAPAVHEQFF
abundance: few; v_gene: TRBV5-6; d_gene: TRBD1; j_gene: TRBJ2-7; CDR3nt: TGTGCCAGCAGCTGGTTCCGGGACAGGATCTACGAGCAGTACTTC; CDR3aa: CASSWFRDRIYEQYF
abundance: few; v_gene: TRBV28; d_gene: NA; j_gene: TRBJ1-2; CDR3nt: TGTGCCAGCAGGCAGCCGGGGGCGCAGCTCGGTGGCTACACCTTC; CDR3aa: CASRQPGAQLGGYTF
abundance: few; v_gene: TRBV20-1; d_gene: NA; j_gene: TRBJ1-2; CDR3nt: TGCAGTGCTAGCCCTGGATATGGCTACACCTTC; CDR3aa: CSASPGYGYTF
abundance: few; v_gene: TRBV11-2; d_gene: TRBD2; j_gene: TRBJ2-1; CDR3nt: TGTGCCAGCAGCTCCCTAGCGGGGGGGTTTAGAAATGAGCAGTTCTTC; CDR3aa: CASSSLAGGFRNEQFF
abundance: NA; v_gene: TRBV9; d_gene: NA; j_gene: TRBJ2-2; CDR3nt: TGTGCCAGCAGCGTTAGACAGTTGACCGGGGAGCTGTTTTTT; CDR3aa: CASSVRQLTGELFF
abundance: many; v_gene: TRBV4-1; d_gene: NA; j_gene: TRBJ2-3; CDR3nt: TGCGCCAGCAGCCACCCCGACAGGACAGATACGCAGTATTTT; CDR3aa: CASSHPDRTDTQYF
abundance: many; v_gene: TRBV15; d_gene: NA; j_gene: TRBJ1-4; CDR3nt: TGTGCCACCAGCAGAGAGGTTAATGAAAAACTGTTTTTT; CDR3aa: CATSREVNEKLFF
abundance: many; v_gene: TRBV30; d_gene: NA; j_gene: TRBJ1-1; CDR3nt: TGTGCCTGGAGTCCCAACCGGGTGGTCACTGAAGCTTTCTTT; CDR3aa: CAWSPNRVVTEAFF
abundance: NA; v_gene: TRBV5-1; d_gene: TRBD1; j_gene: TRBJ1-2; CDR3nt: TGCGCCAGCAGGCCGGGACAGGCAGTCGGTGGCTACACCTTC; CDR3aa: CASRPGQAVGGYTF
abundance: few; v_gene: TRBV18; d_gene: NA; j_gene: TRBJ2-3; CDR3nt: TGTGCCAGCTGTACAGGTCAGGATGGGGATACGCAGTATTTT; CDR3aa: CASCTGQDGDTQYF
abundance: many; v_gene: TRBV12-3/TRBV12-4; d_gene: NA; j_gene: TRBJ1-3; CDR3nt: TGTGCCAGCAGTACCGCTGGAAACACCATATATTTT; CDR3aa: CASSTAGNTIYF
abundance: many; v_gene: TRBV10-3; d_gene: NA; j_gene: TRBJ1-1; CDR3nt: TGTGCCATCAGTGAGGGCAGGAAGGGAAACACTGAAGCTTTCTTT; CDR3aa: CAISEGRKGNTEAFF
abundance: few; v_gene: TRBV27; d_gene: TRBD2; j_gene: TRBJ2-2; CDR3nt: TGTGCCAGCAAATTCGGGGTTACTAGCGGGGCCGGGGAGCTGTTTTTT; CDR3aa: CASKFGVTSGAGELFF
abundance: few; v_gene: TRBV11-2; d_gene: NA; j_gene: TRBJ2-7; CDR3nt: TGTGCCAGCAGCTTAGGAGGCGAGGGCGAGCAGTACTTC; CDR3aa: CASSLGGEGEQYF
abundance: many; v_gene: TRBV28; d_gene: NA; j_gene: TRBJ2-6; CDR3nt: TGTGCCACGGACACTGGGGCCAACGTCCTGACTTTC; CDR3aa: CATDTGANVLTF
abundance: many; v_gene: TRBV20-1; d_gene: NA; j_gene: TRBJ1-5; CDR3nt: TGCAGTGCTAGGGATTGGGAACAGTTAAAAGGGCCCCAGCATTTT; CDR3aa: CSARDWEQLKGPQHF
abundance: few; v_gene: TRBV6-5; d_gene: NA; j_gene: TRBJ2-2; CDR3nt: TGTGCCAGCAGTCCGTCCGACAGTTTCCCCGGGGAGCTGTTTTTT; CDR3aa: CASSPSDSFPGELFF
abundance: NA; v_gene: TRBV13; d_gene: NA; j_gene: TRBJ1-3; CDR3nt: TGTGCCAGCAGCTTAGGGGGACGGTCCTCTGGAAACACCATATATTTT; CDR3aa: CASSLGGRSSGNTIYF
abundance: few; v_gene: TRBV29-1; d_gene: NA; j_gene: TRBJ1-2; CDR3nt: TGCAGCGTTGATCCAGAGGACGCAAGGGGCTACACCTTC; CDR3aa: CSVDPEDARGYTF
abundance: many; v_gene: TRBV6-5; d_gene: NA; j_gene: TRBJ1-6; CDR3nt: TGTGCCAGCAGACGTGGCAGGGGAAACGGTTCACCCCTCCACTTT; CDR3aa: CASRRGRGNGSPLHF
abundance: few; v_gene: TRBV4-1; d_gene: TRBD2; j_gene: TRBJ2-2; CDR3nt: TGCGCCAGCAGCCGGGAGAGAGCAGGCGGGGGAACCGGGGAGCTGTTTTTT; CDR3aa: CASSRERAGGGTGELFF
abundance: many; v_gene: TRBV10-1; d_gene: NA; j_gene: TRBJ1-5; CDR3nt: TGCGCCAGCAGTGAGGGAGGGCTGGATCAGCCCCAGCATTTT; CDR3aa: CASSEGGLDQPQHF
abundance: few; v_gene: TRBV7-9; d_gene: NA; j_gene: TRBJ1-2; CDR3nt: TGTGCCAGCAGCTTAAACTGGGGCAGGGTAGATGGCTACACCTTC; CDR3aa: CASSLNWGRVDGYTF
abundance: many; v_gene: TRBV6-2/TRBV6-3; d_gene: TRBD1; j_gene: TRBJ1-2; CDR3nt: TGTGCCAGCAGGGCTTTCGGCCACCAGGGGGCTAATGGCTACACCTTC; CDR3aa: CASRAFGHQGANGYTF
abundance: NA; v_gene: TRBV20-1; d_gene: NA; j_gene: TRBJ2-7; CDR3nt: TGCAGTGTCCCGACAGCGAGCTACGAGCAGTACTTC; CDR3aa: CSVPTASYEQYF
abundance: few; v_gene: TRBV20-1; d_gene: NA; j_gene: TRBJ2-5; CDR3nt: TGCAGTGCTAGAGATATCCGTAGCCCCCAAGAGACCCAGTACTTC; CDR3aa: CSARDIRSPQETQYF
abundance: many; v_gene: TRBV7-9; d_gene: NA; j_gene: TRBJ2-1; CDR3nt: TGTGCCAGCAGCTTAGGTGGGGATGAGCAGTTCTTC; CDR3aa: CASSLGGDEQFF
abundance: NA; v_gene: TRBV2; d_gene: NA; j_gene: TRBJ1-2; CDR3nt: TGTGCCGGACGACAGGCCCCTGGCTATGGGGCCCGCTTC; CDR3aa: CAGRQAPGYGARF
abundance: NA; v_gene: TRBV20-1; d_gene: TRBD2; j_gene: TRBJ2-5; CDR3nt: TGCAGTGCTAGCCCCCAAAGCGGGGGGGAAGAGACCCAGTACTTC; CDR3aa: CSASPQSGGEETQYF
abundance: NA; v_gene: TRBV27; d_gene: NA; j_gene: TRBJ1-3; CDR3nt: TGTGCCAGCAGTTTGGGGGTTCCTGGAAACACCATATATTTT; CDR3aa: CASSLGVPGNTIYF
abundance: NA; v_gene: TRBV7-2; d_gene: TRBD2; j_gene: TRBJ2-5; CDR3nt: TGTGCCAGCAGCCAACGGACTAGCGGAGAGACCCAGTACTTC; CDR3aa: CASSQRTSGETQYF
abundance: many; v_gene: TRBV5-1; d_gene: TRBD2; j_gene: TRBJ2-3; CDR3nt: TGCGCCAGCAGCTCCCGAGCATCTACGCGGGGGGCCACAGATACGCAGTATTTT; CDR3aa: CASSSRASTRGATDTQYF
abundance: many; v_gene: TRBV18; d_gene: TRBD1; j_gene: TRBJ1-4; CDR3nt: TGTGCCAGCTCAACTCGGGACAGTGAAAAACTGTTTTTT; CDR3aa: CASSTRDSEKLFF
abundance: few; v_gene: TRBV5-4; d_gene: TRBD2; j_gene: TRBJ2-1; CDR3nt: TGTGCCAGAGGGACTAGCGGGGGAAATGAGCAGTTCTTC; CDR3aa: CARGTSGGNEQFF
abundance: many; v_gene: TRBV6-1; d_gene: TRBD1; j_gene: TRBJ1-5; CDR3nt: TGTGCCAGCAGTGGACCGGGACAGGCACCCTATAGCAATCAGCCCCAGCATTTT; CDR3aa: CASSGPGQAPYSNQPQHF
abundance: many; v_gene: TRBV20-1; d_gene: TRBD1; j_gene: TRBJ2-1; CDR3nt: TGCAGTGCTTCCGGTCCCAGGGGGATTCGCGAGCAGTTCTTC; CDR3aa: CSASGPRGIREQFF
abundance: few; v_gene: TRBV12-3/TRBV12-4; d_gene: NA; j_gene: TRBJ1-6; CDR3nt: TGTGCCAGCAGTTTAGGGGGGCTAGCACCCCTCCACTTT; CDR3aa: CASSLGGLAPLHF